Listed below are T cell receptor beta chains from one sample, sequenced in a study of control samples from healthy donors and cancer patients. The protocol was immunoSEQ multiplex PCR, while the TCRdb copy is restricted to in-frame clones and leaves out a portion. The repertoire includes more than 85,000 clones, roughly 85% of them detected once, and approximately 13% sits in the top ten. The sequenced sample was blood. These receptors were taken from a woman aged 45-59 years in good health. The CDR3 runs from the conserved cysteine through the conserved F or W. A D gene is named only where the DNA matches it firmly. Some rows have no size entry. The others give once, few or many, or a class for an expanded clone.

>TRBD2|TRBJ2-5|NA|TRBV7-2
TGTGCCAGCAGCTTAAACCCAGCGGGAGTCGGCGAGACCCAGTACTTC
CASSLNPAGVGETQYF
>NA|TRBJ2-7|NA|TRBV30
TGTGCCTGCCTCACCCAACATCAGGGTCCTACCTACGAGCAGTACTTC
CACLTQHQGPTYEQYF
>NA|TRBJ1-5|NA|TRBV28
TGTGCCAGCAGTTCGACGCTGGACCCTAGCAATCAGCCCCAGCATTTT
CASSSTLDPSNQPQHF
>NA|TRBJ1-3|few|TRBV4-1
TGCGCCAGCAGCCCAGGACCAGCAGGGACCTCTGGAAACACCATATATTTT
CASSPGPAGTSGNTIYF
>NA|TRBJ1-5|NA|TRBV7-3
TGTGCCAGCAGCTCTTCCAGCAATCAGCCCCAGCATTTT
CASSSSSNQPQHF
>TRBD2|TRBJ2-5|NA|TRBV24-1
TGTGCCACCAGTGGGACTAGCGGGGAGTCACAAGAGACCCAGTACTTC
CATSGTSGESQETQYF
>NA|TRBJ2-1|few|TRBV9
TGTGCCAGCAGCGTGGACACAGGGCCGCAGTTCTTC
CASSVDTGPQFF
>TRBD1|TRBJ1-4|NA|TRBV19
TGTGCCAGTAGCCCTTCGACAGGGGCTAATGAAAAACTGTTTTTT
CASSPSTGANEKLFF
>TRBD2|TRBJ2-7|NA|TRBV30
TGTGCCTGGAGGGGGGGACTAGCGGGAGTCTACGAGCAGTACTTC
CAWRGGLAGVYEQYF
>NA|TRBJ2-7|NA|TRBV21-1
TGTGCCAGCAGCAAAGCCCCGGCTCGACCCGACGAGGACGAGCAGTACTTC
CASSKAPARPDEDEQYF
>NA|TRBJ2-1|NA|TRBV13
TGTGCCAGCAGCCTCCGGGACTCAAAGCAGTTCTTC
CASSLRDSKQFF
>TRBD1|TRBJ1-1|NA|TRBV6-6
TGTGCCAGCAGTTACGAACAGGGACAGGGGGTTACTGAAGCTTTCTTT
CASSYEQGQGVTEAFF
>NA|TRBJ2-3|NA|TRBV20-1
TGCAGTGCTCAGAATTCAGATACGCAGTATTTT
CSAQNSDTQYF
>TRBD1|TRBJ1-4|NA|TRBV18
TGTGCCAGCTCACCGACAGGGGGGAGTGAAAAACTGTTTTTT
CASSPTGGSEKLFF
>NA|TRBJ1-6|NA|TRBV4-3
TGCGCCAGCAGCCAAGACTCTCTATATTTGGGTGTGGGGACCTATAATTCACCCCTCCACTTT
CASSQDSLYLGVGTYNSPLHF
>NA|TRBJ2-1|NA|TRBV19
TGTGCCAGTAGTCCCCGGGTCCTAGGGAGTAATGAGCAGTTCTTC
CASSPRVLGSNEQFF
>TRBD2|TRBJ2-1|NA|TRBV7-6
TGTGCCAGCAGCTCCTCAAATGGGGCGGGAGGGAGGAATGAGCAGTTCTTC
CASSSSNGAGGRNEQFF
>NA|TRBJ1-2|NA|TRBV19
TGTGCCAGCAACACGCGTGGGCCCAGCTATGGCTACACCTTC
CASNTRGPSYGYTF
>TRBD1|TRBJ1-2|NA|TRBV20-1
TGCAGTGCTAGTGAGGTGGCAGGGGGCGGTAGCTACACCTTC
CSASEVAGGGSYTF
>TRBD1|TRBJ2-2|NA|TRBV2
TGTGCCAGCGGAGACAGGGCGGGCACCGGGGAGCTGTTTTTT
CASGDRAGTGELFF
>NA|TRBJ2-5|NA|TRBV7-9
TGTGCCAGCAGCTTTCGGGTGGGCCAAGAGACCCAGTACTTC
CASSFRVGQETQYF
>TRBD2|TRBJ2-5|NA|TRBV7-2
TGTGCCAGCAGCTTAGCGCCCCTGTCTAGCGGGGGACACAACCAAGAGACCCAGTACTTC
CASSLAPLSSGGHNQETQYF
>TRBD2|TRBJ2-5|NA|TRBV7-2
TGTGCCAGCAGCTTGCTCGGGGGGAGGCAAGAGACCCAGTACTTC
CASSLLGGRQETQYF
>NA|TRBJ1-6|NA|TRBV28
TGTGCCAGCAGTTTATTACAGTCATCCCTCCACTTT
CASSLLQSSLHF
>NA|TRBJ2-3|NA|TRBV2
TGTGCCAGCAGTGAAGACCCAGCATCGGATACGCAGTATTTT
CASSEDPASDTQYF
>NA|TRBJ2-7|NA|TRBV27
TGTGCCAGCAGTTTATCTCCCGACAGCTACGAGCAGTACTTC
CASSLSPDSYEQYF
>NA|TRBJ1-5|once|TRBV27
TGTGCCAGCAGTTTGTTGAGTAATTCAATCCCTAATCAGCCCCAGCATTTT
CASSLLSNSIPNQPQHF
>NA|TRBJ1-2|NA|TRBV4-3
TGCGCCAGCAGCCAAGAGATCAGCGCGGACTATGGCTACACCTTC
CASSQEISADYGYTF
>TRBD2|TRBJ2-5|NA|TRBV7-2
TGTGCCAGCAGCCCCACTAGCGTCCAAGAGACCCAGTACTTC
CASSPTSVQETQYF
>NA|TRBJ1-3|NA|TRBV2
TGTGCCAGCATCCGGGACGCCGTATCTGGAAACACCATATATTTT
CASIRDAVSGNTIYF
>TRBD2|TRBJ2-7|NA|TRBV5-5
TGTGCCAGCACCCAGGGACTAGCCGGTCCCGAGCAGTACTTC
CASTQGLAGPEQYF
>TRBD2|TRBJ2-1|NA|TRBV14
TGTGCCAGCAGCAGTAGCGGGAGGTCCTACAATGAGCAGTTCTTC
CASSSSGRSYNEQFF
>NA|TRBJ2-3|NA|TRBV12-3/TRBV12-4
TGTGCCAGCGCCCGCGACACAGATACGCAGTATTTT
CASARDTDTQYF
>TRBD2|TRBJ2-7|NA|TRBV29-1
TGCAGCGTGGCCCTTTCGGGGGGCGAGCAGTACTTC
CSVALSGGEQYF
>NA|TRBJ1-2|NA|TRBV10-3
TGTGCCATCAGGCAAGGGACACTTAACTATGGCTACACCTTC
CAIRQGTLNYGYTF
>NA|TRBJ1-5|many|TRBV2
TGTGCCAGCAGAGGGGGGAATAGCAATCAGCCCCAGCATTTT
CASRGGNSNQPQHF
>NA|TRBJ2-1|NA|TRBV15
TGTGCCACCAGCAGAGATATGGCTAATGAGCAGTTCTTC
CATSRDMANEQFF
>TRBD1|TRBJ1-2|NA|TRBV18
TGTGCCAGCTCGCCAGGGACAGCCAGCTATGGCTACACCTTC
CASSPGTASYGYTF
>NA|TRBJ1-3|NA|TRBV7-8
TGTGCCAGCAGCGTAGGGTTGAGGGGAAACACCATATATTTT
CASSVGLRGNTIYF
>TRBD1|TRBJ1-3|NA|TRBV28
TGTGCCAGCAGTTCGACAGGGGTTGGGTCTGGAAACACCATATATTTT
CASSSTGVGSGNTIYF
>NA|TRBJ2-1|NA|TRBV4-2
TGTGCCAGCAGCCAAGGGGGAACAAGCTATGAGCAGTTCTTC
CASSQGGTSYEQFF
>NA|TRBJ1-3|NA|TRBV20-1
TGCAGTGCTAGTCCTCTACCCCTGGAAAACACCATATATTTT
CSASPLPLENTIYF
>NA|TRBJ1-2|NA|TRBV24-1
TGTGCCACCAGTGACCCCGGGAAGGGAAACTATGGCTACACCTTC
CATSDPGKGNYGYTF
>NA|TRBJ1-2|NA|TRBV7-9
TGTGCCAGCAGCTTAGGACAGAGCTATGGCTACACCTTC
CASSLGQSYGYTF
>TRBD1|TRBJ1-4|few|TRBV4-3
TGCGCCAGCAGCCAAGGGGACAGGGGGCGCGAAAAACTGTTTTTT
CASSQGDRGREKLFF
>TRBD2|TRBJ2-1|NA|TRBV6-4
TGTGCCAGCAGCCTACTAGCGTCTTCCTACAATGAGCAGTTCTTC
CASSLLASSYNEQFF
>NA|TRBJ2-1|NA|TRBV5-4
TGTGCCAGCAGCTTGTTCTCCGGTAGGAATGAGCAGTTCTTC
CASSLFSGRNEQFF
>NA|TRBJ2-3|NA|TRBV7-3
TGTGCCAGCAGCCGTACCTTGGGAGGTTACACAGATACGCAGTATTTT
CASSRTLGGYTDTQYF
>NA|TRBJ2-7|NA|TRBV5-6
TGTGCCAGCAGGCCTCAGGGCGATCCCTACGAGCAGTACTTC
CASRPQGDPYEQYF
>NA|TRBJ1-1|NA|TRBV28
TGTGCCAGCAGTTCATTTACAGCGAACACTGAAGCTTTCTTT
CASSSFTANTEAFF
>TRBD2|TRBJ2-1|NA|TRBV2
TGTGCCAGCAGGAGCGGACTAGCGGGATTTGAGCAGTTCTTC
CASRSGLAGFEQFF
>NA|TRBJ2-2|NA|TRBV3-1/TRBV3-2
TGTGCCAGCAGCCAAGAGGGATTTAACACCGGGGAGCTGTTTTTT
CASSQEGFNTGELFF
>NA|TRBJ2-1|NA|TRBV14
TGTGCCAGCAGCCTTGACAGTTACAATGAGCAGTTCTTC
CASSLDSYNEQFF
>TRBD1|TRBJ2-6|NA|TRBV7-3
TGTGCCAGCAGCCCCCTACCCCAGGGGGCAACTGGGGCCAACGTCCTGACTTTC
CASSPLPQGATGANVLTF
>NA|TRBJ2-2|once|TRBV9
TGTGCCAGCAGCGAGGGGATTACCGGGGAGCTGTTTTTT
CASSEGITGELFF